The text below deals with one T cell receptor beta chain. Its specificity is unknown. Gene names and germline refer to mouse. The missing CDR3 end, 1 residue past where the read stops, is filled in from the germline J gene. The time point is: mouse harvest day 7 after allogeneic transplant. Mouse grafts combined 10^7 T-cell-depleted bone marrow cells with 10^6 splenic CD5+ T cells. Germline V gives CDR1 LGHDT, CDR2 YNNKQL (reference sequence). The CDR3 extends over 11 amino acids. Germline trimming cut 5 bases from V and 8 bases from J; bases unmatched to any gene: 1. This record comes from a study of tissue T cells after allogeneic stem cell transplantation. Study-level findings and limits: Anatomically similar tissues had similar TCR repertoires within each patient. Across patients, clones rarely overlapped, yet motif clusters were shared tissue-specifically.

The method was immunoSEQ multiplex PCR; TCRdb's version includes in-frame clones alone and lacks a portion of them. The data contain 6,400 or so clones, roughly 50% of them seen just once; the ten biggest clones take up just under 8.5%. Source material: lymph node tissue. The gene calls are TRBV4 and TRBJ1-1; the match to TRBD1 covers 8 bases. This sequence was found in a female BALB/c mouse given C57BL/6 T cells with graft-versus-host disease after an allogeneic hematopoietic cell transplant. Incomplete CDR3 DNA: TGTGCCAGCAGCCGGGACAGGGAAGTCTTC. Protein sequence: CASSRDREVF. The CDR3 reads in full as CASSRDREVFF.